The 21 T cell receptor beta chains given below trace back to one sample, sequenced in a study of blood T cells in healthy people across ages. Then a second PCR, running about 7 to 11 cycles, was carried out with a sample-barcoded 5' primer and a J-beta primer mix. TCRdb fed the 5' RACE reads into MiXCR, producing one record per CDR3 protein. This sample carries 1.5 million or so distinct CDR3 sequences, approximately 40% of them seen once, and the ten largest clones take roughly 8.2%. Sequencing used blood. These receptor sequences come from a woman aged 18-35 years in good health.

The gene calls are TRBV4-1 and TRBJ1-5; possible D gene TRBD1, 5 bases. The germline V gene has CDR1 MGHRA and CDR2 YSYEKL. Trimming stripped 5 bases from V and 4 bases from J, with 21 bases between. This CDR3 is built from 17 residues. CDR3: CASSGTPGTALNQPQHF. As DNA, the CDR3 is TGCGCCAGCAGCGGAACACCAGGGACGGCCTTAAATCAGCCCCAGCATTTT.

This chain connects TRBV4-1 to TRBJ2-7; 7 nucleotides line up with TRBD2. V lost 2 bases and J lost 2; bases outside the gene matches: 9. The CDR3 totals 16 residues. Germline loops: CDR1 MGHRA, CDR2 YSYEKL. This chain's CDR3 is CASSQTRDLAAYEQYF. CDR3 bases: TGCGCCAGCAGCCAAACTAGGGATCTAGCGGCCTACGAGCAGTACTTC.

The chain couples TRBV5-1 to TRBJ1-1, with a weak D call TRBD1 (5 bases). Deletions cut 1 base from V and 2 bases from J, with 15 bases between. Germline-derived CDR1 and CDR2 are SGHRS and YFSETQ. This CDR3 region has 16 residues. CDR3 amino acids: CASSLLGAMPNTEAFF. CDR3 coding DNA: TGCGCCAGCAGCTTGTTAGGGGCGATGCCAAACACTGAAGCTTTCTTT.

This clonotype turned up a few times. The genes are TRBV6-5 and TRBJ2-4, with 14 bases fitting TRBD2. The J call is uncertain, as TRBJ2-7 better fits the DNA end. Germline CDR1 MNHEY, CDR2 SVGAGI. The CDR3 length is 14 residues. CDR3 nucleotides: TGTGCCAGCAGGGGACTAGCGGGAGTTGGCGAGCAGTACTTC. Translated, it gives CASRGLAGVGEQYF.

This clonotype has just one count. This chain links TRBV6-6 with TRBJ2-1; D remains unclear. Per germline, CDR1 MNHNY and CDR2 SVGAGI (reference sequence). Trimming removed 6 bases from V and 12 bases from J, with 12 bases in between. CDR3 length equals 11 residues. The CDR3 DNA reads TGTGCCAGCAGCATTTTTGAAGGGCAGTTCTTC. The encoded protein is CASSIFEGQFF.

The rearrangement joins TRBV5-6 to TRBJ2-5; D tentatively fits TRBD1 or TRBD2 (5 bases each). This CDR3 region has 18 residues. Germline CDR1 is SGHDT and CDR2 is YYEEEE. Trimming removed 4 bases from V and 3 bases from J, with 25 bases in between. CDR3: CASSALTEKRLLEETQYF. The DNA for the CDR3 is TGTGCCAGCAGCGCATTGACAGAGAAGAGACTACTGGAAGAGACCCAGTACTTC.

This clonotype was recorded only once. Here the CDR3 omits its conserved ending phenylalanine or tryptophan, so a read error is the likely source. The DNA is omitted, as the CDR3 cannot be located on it reliably, and the CDR3 follows TCRdb's listing. The chain recombines TRBV5-1 with TRBJ2-5; the DNA was not compared with TRBD1, the D call given in the table. The CDR3 adds up to 17 amino acids, both ends counted. CDR1 is SGHRS, CDR2 YFSETQ, per germline. This CDR3 is CASSFGTGGYEQYFGPV.

V usage is TRBV25-1 and J usage is TRBJ2-1; 8 positions agree with TRBD1. The CDR3 loop spans 14 amino acids. Germline CDR1 is MGHDK and CDR2 is SYGVNS. V was pared by 2 bases and J by 8 bases, with 5 bases of the junction left unmatched. CDR3 residues: CASSEPGGMDEQFF. The CDR3 DNA is TGTGCCAGCAGTGAACCAGGGGGCATGGATGAGCAGTTCTTC.

This clonotype was observed a few times. One end of the junction fails to match germline, which may point to a read error. The chain carries TRBV7-9 and TRBJ1-1; D might be TRBD1 (6 bases). The germline CDR1 and CDR2 sequences are SEHNR and FQNEAQ (reference sequence). The CDR3 consists of 13 residues. CDR3 nucleotide sequence: TGTGCCAGCAGTTTAGACAGGTTCACTGAAGCTTTCTTT. The encoded protein is CASSLDRFTEAFF.

The CDR3 reads CAISESKMDNEQFF. The CDR3 nucleotides read TGTGCCATCAGTGAGTCAAAGATGGACAATGAGCAGTTCTTC. The gene calls are TRBV10-3 and TRBJ2-1, with no clear D. The CDR3 extends over 14 amino acids. V lost 0 bases and J lost 5, with 8 bases in between. Germline-derived CDR1 and CDR2 are ENHRY and SYGVKD.

This rearrangement joins TRBV20-1 to TRBJ2-1; D tentatively fits TRBD1 or TRBD2 (5 bases each). The V and J ends lost 3 bases and 13 bases respectively, with 25 bases between them. The germline V gene encodes CDR1 DFQATT and CDR2 SNEGSKA (reference sequence). The CDR3 is 15 amino acids. CDR3 sequence: CSARGDLSILKTQFF. In nucleotides, the CDR3 is TGCAGTGCTAGGGGGGACCTTTCCATCCTCAAGACCCAGTTCTTC.

This rearrangement joins TRBV28 to TRBJ1-2; D ambiguous. Trimming left V 7 bases short and J 6 bases short, with 18 bases between. Germline V gene sequence: CDR1 MDHEN, CDR2 SYDVKM. CDR3 length: 14 residues. Written as DNA, the CDR3 is TGTGCCAGCACCCACGGGGTGGGGTTGGATGGCTACACCTTC. This sequence encodes CASTHGVGLDGYTF.

This chain joins TRBV28 and TRBJ2-4; D gene uncertain. Germline CDR1 MDHEN, CDR2 SYDVKM. The CDR3 runs 13 residues. V was clipped by 9 bases and J by 0 bases, with 9 bases between them. The CDR3 region has the DNA TGTGCCAGTAGACCGGTAGCCAAAAACATTCAGTACTTC. Protein sequence: CASRPVAKNIQYF.

This chain uses TRBV5-5 with TRBJ1-2; 11 bases line up with TRBD1. V was clipped by 2 bases and J by 5 bases; unmatched bases: 5. Germline values: CDR1 SGHKS, CDR2 YYEKEE (reference sequence). The CDR3 loop spans 15 amino acids. This CDR3 is CASSFGTGGEYGYTF. For the CDR3, the DNA is TGTGCCAGCAGCTTTGGGACAGGGGGAGAATATGGCTACACCTTC.

This clonotype was found a few times. The gene calls are TRBV18 and TRBJ2-1, with TRBD2 matching over 12 bases. The CDR3 extends over 18 amino acids. CDR1 and CDR2 from the germline V gene are KGHSH and LQKENI. J gave up 0 bases and V 4 bases, and 7 bases lay outside the gene matches. The CDR3 here is CASSQRLAGDPSYNEQFF. CDR3 in DNA: TGTGCCAGCTCACAGAGACTAGCGGGAGATCCCTCCTACAATGAGCAGTTCTTC. Full variable domain (missing parts from reference TRBV18 and TRBJ2-1): NAGVMQNPRHLVRRRGQEARLRCSPMKGHSHVYWYRQLPEEGLKFMVYLQKENIIDESGMPKERFSAEFPKEGPSILRIQQVVRGDSAAYFCASSQRLAGDPSYNEQFFGPGTRLTVL.

This chain connects TRBV10-3 to TRBJ2-3, with D perhaps TRBD2 (6 bases). V lost 0 bases, J lost 3 bases, and 13 bases lay in between. The CDR3 length is 16 residues. The germline V gene has CDR1 ENHRY and CDR2 SYGVKD. CDR3 coding DNA: TGTGCCATCAGTGAGTCGGGGGGATCTAGTACAGATACGCAGTATTTT. Protein product: CAISESGGSSTDTQYF.

This clonotype was counted a few times. The chain joins TRBV6-5 to TRBJ2-3; 10 bases are shared with TRBD1. J lost 3 bases, V lost 0 bases, and 6 bases had no gene match. The CDR3 has 17 residues. The germline V gene encodes CDR1 MNHEY and CDR2 SVGAGI. The CDR3 region has the DNA TGTGCCAGCAGTTACTCGGTGGGACAGGGGAGAACAGATACGCAGTATTTT. This encodes CASSYSVGQGRTDTQYF.

The rearrangement uses TRBV7-2 and TRBJ1-2; perhaps TRBD1 as D (5 bases). V was cut by 2 bases and J by 8 bases, with 9 bases left in between. Germline V gives CDR1 SGHTA, CDR2 FQGNSA. This CDR3 is built from 12 residues. The CDR3 sequence: CASSLSGCGYTF. The CDR3 DNA reads as TGTGCCAGCAGCTTATCAGGGTGCGGCTACACCTTC.

Many counts were recorded for this clonotype. V usage is TRBV10-3 and J usage is TRBJ2-1; D not certain. Germline V lookup: CDR1 ENHRY, CDR2 SYGVKD. V was trimmed by 0 bases and J by 2 bases, leaving 8 bases between them. The CDR3 runs 15 residues. CDR3 amino acids: CAISESSEAYNEQFF. The CDR3, as DNA: TGTGCCATCAGTGAGTCGTCGGAAGCCTACAATGAGCAGTTCTTC.

J is TRBJ2-3 and V is TRBV11-2, with D unresolved. CDR3 length equals 17 residues. Germline V gene sequence: CDR1 SGHAT, CDR2 FQNNGV. Deletions cut 5 bases from V and 3 bases from J, with 21 bases between. CDR3 sequence reads: CASSDQTGIGLTDTQYF. For the CDR3, the DNA is TGTGCCAGCAGCGACCAAACGGGTATAGGGCTTACAGATACGCAGTATTTT.

This clonotype was observed a few times. V usage is TRBV20-1 and J usage is TRBJ2-3; D remains ambiguous. CDR3 length: 14 residues. Germline V gives CDR1 DFQATT, CDR2 SNEGSKA (reference sequence). The V end lost 6 bases, the J end lost 2 bases, and 15 bases lay between the germline ends. In DNA, the CDR3 is TGCAGTGCCACCGGGCCGTATAACACAGATACGCAGTATTTT. Its protein product is CSATGPYNTDTQYF.